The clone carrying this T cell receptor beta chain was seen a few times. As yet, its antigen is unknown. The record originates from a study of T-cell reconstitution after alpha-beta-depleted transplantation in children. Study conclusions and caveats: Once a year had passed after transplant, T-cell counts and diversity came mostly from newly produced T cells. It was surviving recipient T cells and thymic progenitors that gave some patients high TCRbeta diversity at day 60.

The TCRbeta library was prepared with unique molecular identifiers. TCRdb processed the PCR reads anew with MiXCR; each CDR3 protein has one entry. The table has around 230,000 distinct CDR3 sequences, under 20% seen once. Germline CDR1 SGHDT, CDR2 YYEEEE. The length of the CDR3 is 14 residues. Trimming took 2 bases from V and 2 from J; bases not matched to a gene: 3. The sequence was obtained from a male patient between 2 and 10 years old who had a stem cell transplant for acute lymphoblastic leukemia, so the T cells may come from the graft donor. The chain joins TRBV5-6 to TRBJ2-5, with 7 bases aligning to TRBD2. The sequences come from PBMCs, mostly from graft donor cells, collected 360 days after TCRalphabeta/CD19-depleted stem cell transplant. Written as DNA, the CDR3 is TGTGCCAGCAGCTTTAGGACTAGACAAGAGACCCAGTACTTC. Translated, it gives CASSFRTRQETQYF.